One sample yielded the 25 T cell receptor beta chains listed below, sequenced in a study of T-cell memory formation after mild COVID-19. TCRdb re-analysed the 5' RACE reads in MiXCR, keeping a single row per CDR3 protein. Of 250,000 to 300,000 distinct CDR3 sequences listed, 15% to 20% are singletons. The sample consisted of PBMCs or a T cell subset sorted from them (not recorded which). The receptors shown here come from a young man who had mild COVID-19 (a few samples of this study predate the infection). Cell type and time point are not known.

In this sample, this clonotype turned up a few times. V and J are TRBV10-2 and TRBJ1-1; the D gene is possibly TRBD1 (5 bases). The germline V gene encodes CDR1 WSHSY and CDR2 SAAADI. This CDR3 has 15 residues. V was trimmed by 3 bases and J by 1 base, leaving 12 bases between them. CDR3 nucleotides: TGCGCCAGCAGTGATCAGGGCGCGGGGAACACTGAAGCTTTCTTT. It yields the protein CASSDQGAGNTEAFF.

This sequence joins TRBV12-3 or TRBV12-4 and TRBJ2-3; no reliable D call. The CDR3 is 15 residues long. Trimming cost V 6 bases and J 4 bases, with 17 bases left between them. In DNA form, the CDR3 reads TGTGCCAGCAGCCGGTTGAGTAGCATTTCAGATACGCAGTATTTT. Translation: CASSRLSSISDTQYF.

The gene calls are TRBV4-1 and TRBJ1-2; D is possibly TRBD1 (5 bases). Germline values: CDR1 MGHRA, CDR2 YSYEKL. V was shortened by 1 base and J by 4 bases, with 10 bases between the two germline ends. CDR3 size: 14 residues. Written as DNA, the CDR3 is TGCGCCAGCAGCCAAGGAGGGGAAGGCTATGGCTACACCTTC. It encodes CASSQGGEGYGYTF.

In its sample, this clonotype was seen a few times. V usage is TRBV7-2 and J usage is TRBJ2-5, with D hard to call. Trimming removed 3 bases from V and 5 bases from J, with 13 bases in between. This CDR3 region has 14 residues. Germline CDR1 is SGHTA and CDR2 is FQGNSA. The CDR3 is CASSLRAWSETQYF. CDR3 DNA: TGTGCCAGCAGCTTGAGAGCATGGAGCGAGACCCAGTACTTC. Looking up the rest from reference TRBV7-2 and TRBJ2-5 gives the full variable domain: GAGVSQSPSNKVTEKGKDVELRCDPISGHTALYWYRQSLGQGLEFLIYFQGNSAPDKSGLPSDRFSAERTGGSVSTLTIQRTQQEDSAVYLCASSLRAWSETQYFGPGTRLLVL.

This clonotype was seen repeatedly, ten times or more. The genes are TRBV20-1 and TRBJ2-2; TRBD1 aligns across 12 bases. CDR3 length equals 17 residues. CDR1 DFQATT and CDR2 SNEGSKA come from the germline V gene (reference sequence). Trimming cost V 3 bases and J 1 base; bases outside gene matches: 6. CDR3: CSARAGTGGWNTGELFF. CDR3 nucleotide sequence: TGCAGTGCTAGGGCCGGGACAGGGGGCTGGAACACCGGGGAGCTGTTTTTT.

The gene calls are TRBV15 and TRBJ1-5; D uncertain. Per germline, CDR1 LNHNV and CDR2 YYDKDF (reference sequence). Deletions cut 0 bases from V and 1 base from J, with 10 bases between. This CDR3 region has 16 residues. The CDR3 loop reads CATSREGQGSNQPQHF. CDR3 sequence (DNA): TGTGCCACCAGCAGAGAGGGCCAAGGGAGCAATCAGCCCCAGCATTTT. Complete variable domain (other parts from reference TRBV15 and TRBJ1-5): DAMVIQNPRYQVTQFGKPVTLSCSQTLNHNVMYWYQQKSSQAPKLLFHYYDKDFNNEADTPDNFQSRRPNTSFCFLDIRSPGLGDTAMYLCATSREGQGSNQPQHFGDGTRLSIL.

The CDR3 nucleotides are TGTGCCAGCAGCCACGGGGGAGGTGAAAAACTGTTTTTT. It yields the protein CASSHGGGEKLFF. The chain employs TRBV6-5 and TRBJ1-4, with TRBD1 as a possible D gene (5 bases). The V gene lost 6 bases and the J gene lost 7 bases, with 12 bases spanning the gap. CDR3 length: 13 amino acids. Germline loops: CDR1 MNHEY, CDR2 SVGAGI.

The chain has TRBV7-9 and TRBJ1-2; a weak D match, TRBD1 (6 bases). This CDR3 spans 14 amino acids. Trimming left V 3 bases short and J 8 bases short, with 16 bases between. CDR1 and CDR2 (germline): SEHNR, FQNEAQ (reference sequence). CDR3 protein: CASSLQTGFGGYTF. CDR3 DNA sequence: TGTGCCAGCAGCTTGCAAACAGGGTTTGGGGGCTACACCTTC.

This clonotype was detected only a few times. CDR3: CASSLSASGPGELFF. The CDR3 coding sequence is TGTGCCAGCAGCCTTAGCGCTAGTGGCCCCGGGGAGCTGTTTTTT. The chain joins TRBV4-2 to TRBJ2-2, with D possibly TRBD2 on 5 matching bases. The CDR3 covers 15 residues. Trimming shortened V by 4 bases and J by 6 bases, and 15 bases separated the two germline ends. Germline V gene data show CDR1 as LGHNA and CDR2 as YNFKEQ.

V gene TRBV5-1 combines with J gene TRBJ2-7; weak D call: TRBD2 (6 bases). The V end lost 0 bases, the J end lost 6 bases, and 10 bases lay between the germline ends. CDR1 is SGHRS and CDR2 is YFSETQ in the germline V gene. The CDR3 has 13 residues. Here the CDR3 DNA reads TGCGCCAGCAGCTTGGACGGGGGTCCCGAGCAGTACGTC. This sequence encodes CASSLDGGPEQYV.

The chain joins TRBV11-2 to TRBJ2-4, with 8 bases lining up with TRBD2. The CDR3 contains 16 residues. Germline CDR1 is SGHAT and CDR2 is FQNNGV. After removal of 5 bases from V and 0 bases from J, the junction contained 6 bases not matched to a gene. CDR3 nucleotide sequence: TGTGCCAGCAGCCAAGGCGGGGGGCTAGCCAAAAACATTCAGTACTTC. Its translation is CASSQGGGLAKNIQYF.

This clonotype was counted at least ten times. The CDR3 spells CASSSQAGDSPLHF. CDR3 bases: TGTGCCAGCAGCTCCCAGGCCGGGGATTCACCCCTCCACTTT. The chain joins TRBV7-2 to TRBJ1-6; D is undetermined. V lost 4 bases, J lost 8 bases, and 12 bases lay in between. The germline V gene encodes CDR1 SGHTA and CDR2 FQGNSA. The CDR3 consists of 14 residues.

The V and J genes are TRBV15 and TRBJ2-3; a possible D gene is TRBD1 (6 bases). The germline gives CDR1 LNHNV, CDR2 YYDKDF (reference sequence). CDR3 length equals 17 residues. V lost 0 bases and J lost 0, with 13 bases in between. This CDR3 is CATSRDPRGSSTDTQYF. The CDR3 DNA is TGTGCCACCAGCAGAGATCCCAGGGGATCTAGCACAGATACGCAGTATTTT.

The chain employs TRBV6-6 and TRBJ1-5; 10 positions agree with TRBD1. The CDR3 runs 15 residues. Germline CDR1 and CDR2: MNHNY and SVGAGI (reference sequence). J lost 6 bases, V lost 5 bases, and 7 bases had no gene match. CDR3 sequence reads: CASSQGQGVTQPQHF. CDR3 DNA sequence: TGTGCCAGCAGTCAAGGACAGGGGGTAACTCAGCCCCAGCATTTT.

The chain is built from TRBV7-6 and TRBJ1-1; tentatively, D is TRBD1 (6 bases). The CDR3 totals 14 residues. Germline V lookup: CDR1 SGHVS, CDR2 FNYEAQ. V was cut by 8 bases and J by 5 bases, with 18 bases left in between. The CDR3 sequence is CASAKRGAGTEAFF. In DNA, the CDR3 is TGTGCCAGCGCAAAGCGGGGGGCGGGTACTGAAGCTTTCTTT.

The rearrangement uses TRBV9 and TRBJ1-4; D gene uncertain. V dropped 4 bases and J dropped 5 bases, with 6 bases sitting between them. Germline loops: CDR1 SGDLS, CDR2 YYNGEE. CDR3 length: 12 amino acids. CDR3 sequence (DNA): TGTGCCAGCAGCCCCCCAAATGAAAAACTGTTTTTT. This gives the protein CASSPPNEKLFF.

This clonotype came up a few times. The chain carries TRBV2 and TRBJ1-1; D unclear. Germline-derived CDR1 and CDR2 are SNHLY and FYNNEI. Trimming pared 7 bases from V and 0 bases from J, leaving 9 bases between. The CDR3 has 13 amino acids. As DNA, the CDR3 is TGTGCCAGCACTATGGTCCTGAACACTGAAGCTTTCTTT. This translates into CASTMVLNTEAFF.

This clonotype was seen a few times. This rearrangement joins TRBV12-3 or TRBV12-4 to TRBJ2-2; weak D call: TRBD2 (6 bases). The CDR3 is 14 amino acids. The germline V and J ends were trimmed by 6 bases and 7 bases, with 15 bases remaining between them. As DNA, the CDR3 is TGTGCCAGCAGCACCCCCGGGGGAATCGGGGAGCTGTTTTTT. Amino acids: CASSTPGGIGELFF.

The gene calls are TRBV12-3 or TRBV12-4 and TRBJ2-7; D possibly corresponds to TRBD1 (6 bases). Trimming took off 5 bases at V and 2 bases at J, with 10 bases between the two ends. The CDR3 length is 13 residues. CDR3 loop: CASSTQGPYEQYF. DNA of the CDR3: TGTGCCAGCAGTACACAGGGCCCCTACGAGCAGTACTTC.

The sample holds a few counts of this clonotype. The chain has TRBV6-1 and TRBJ1-2; D possibly corresponds to TRBD1 (5 bases). V was shortened by 3 bases and J by 6 bases, with 14 bases between the two germline ends. From germline, CDR1 is MNHNS and CDR2 SASEGT. The length of the CDR3 is 14 residues. CDR3 bases: TGTGCCAGCAGTGAGAGGCAGGGAAGGGATGGCTACACCTTC. It specifies CASSERQGRDGYTF.

The chain has TRBV27 and TRBJ2-4; 11 bases line up with TRBD1. V gave up 1 base and J gave up 6 bases; unmatched junction bases: 2. CDR3 length: 15 amino acids. CDR1 and CDR2 from the germline V gene are MNHEY and SMNVEV (reference sequence). The CDR3 DNA sequence: TGTGCCAGCAGTTTATTGGGGACAGGGGGAAACATTCAGTACTTC. Encoded protein: CASSLLGTGGNIQYF.

The chain joins TRBV7-3 to TRBJ2-2, with TRBD2 as a possible D gene (6 bases). The length of the CDR3 is 14 residues. With 6 bases removed from V and 4 bases from J, the gap between germline ends came to 12 bases. The V gene's germline CDR1 is SGHTA and CDR2 FQGTGA. DNA for the CDR3: TGTGCCAGCAGTTCCGGAGGGTTCACCGGGGAGCTGTTTTTT. This gives the protein CASSSGGFTGELFF.

The chain is built from TRBV5-5 and TRBJ1-2, with TRBD1 identical over 8 bases. The CDR3 spans 15 residues. Losses at the gene ends were 3 bases for V and 6 bases for J; bases not matched to a gene: 10. Germline values: CDR1 SGHKS, CDR2 YYEKEE (reference sequence). The DNA for the CDR3 is TGTGCCAGCAGCTGGGGATGGGACAGGACGGATGGCTACACCTTC. Its translation is CASSWGWDRTDGYTF. The entire variable domain, with the rest obtained from reference TRBV5-5 and TRBJ1-2, is as follows: DAGVTQSPTHLIKTRGQQVTLRCSPISGHKSVSWYQQVLGQGPQFIFQYYEKEERGRGNFPDRFSARQFPNYSSELNVNALLLGDSALYLCASSWGWDRTDGYTFGSGTRLTVV.

This clonotype has at least ten counts. The rearrangement uses TRBV7-9 and TRBJ2-3; D not resolved. Germline CDR1 is SEHNR and CDR2 is FQNEAQ (reference sequence). V was trimmed by 1 base and J by 8 bases, leaving 4 bases between them. The CDR3 loop spans 11 amino acids. The CDR3 loop reads CASSLDGTQYF. The CDR3 nucleotides read TGTGCCAGCAGCTTAGATGGTACGCAGTATTTT.

In nucleotides, the CDR3 is TGTGCCAGCAGCTCCGAAATGGGGCATACGCAGTATTTT. This codes for CASSSEMGHTQYF. The V and J genes are TRBV11-3 and TRBJ2-3; D may be TRBD1 (5 bases). CDR1 and CDR2 (germline): SGHNT, YENEEA. This CDR3 has 13 residues. The ends were cut back, 4 bases at V and 7 bases at J, with 12 bases in the middle.